This T cell receptor beta chain was obtained from a study of cytomegalovirus exposure and HLA in healthy donors. Study-wide results and caveats: TCR beta V segments were, for the most part, productive about 90% or about 30% of the time in an earlier analysis. Later genetic work tied a missense DCLRE1C variant to beta-chain V and J trimming.

The CDR3 has 21 amino acids. CDR1 and CDR2 (germline): MNHEY, SMNVEV (reference sequence). The ends lost 2 bases at V and 4 bases at J; junction bases unmatched: 17. The PCR ran on 60 Vbeta and 13 Jbeta primers. This table comes from immunoSEQ multiplex PCR, and its TCRdb copy is limited to in-frame clones, with some not included. The sample has 160,000 or so clones; approximately 78% are singletons. This clone has only one observation. Its antigen is still unknown. The sequence was obtained from a male donor in good health and CMV-seronegative. The rearrangement joins TRBV27 to TRBJ2-1, with 13 nucleotides matching TRBD2. Material: PBMCs. The CDR3 spells CASSLRTTGTSGISVYNEQFF. CDR3 sequence (DNA): TGTGCCAGCAGTTTAAGGACGACCGGGACTAGCGGGATCTCAGTATACAATGAGCAGTTCTTC.